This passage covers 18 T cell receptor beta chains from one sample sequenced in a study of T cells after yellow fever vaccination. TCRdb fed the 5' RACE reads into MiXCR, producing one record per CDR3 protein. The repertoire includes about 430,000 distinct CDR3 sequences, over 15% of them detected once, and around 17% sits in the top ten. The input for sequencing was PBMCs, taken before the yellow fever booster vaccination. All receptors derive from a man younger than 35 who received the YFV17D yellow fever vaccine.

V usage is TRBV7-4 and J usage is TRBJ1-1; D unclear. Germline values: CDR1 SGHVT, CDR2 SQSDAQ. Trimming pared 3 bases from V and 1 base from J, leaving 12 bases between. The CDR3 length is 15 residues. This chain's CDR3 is CASSFKFIWNTEAFF. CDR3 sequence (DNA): TGTGCCAGCAGCTTCAAGTTCATTTGGAACACTGAAGCTTTCTTT.

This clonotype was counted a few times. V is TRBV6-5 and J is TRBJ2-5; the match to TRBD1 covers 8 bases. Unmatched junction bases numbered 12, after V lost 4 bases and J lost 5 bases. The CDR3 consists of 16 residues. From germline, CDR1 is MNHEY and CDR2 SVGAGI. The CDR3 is CASSSNSAGGKETQYF. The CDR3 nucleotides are TGTGCCAGCAGTTCCAACTCCGCAGGGGGCAAGGAGACCCAGTACTTC.

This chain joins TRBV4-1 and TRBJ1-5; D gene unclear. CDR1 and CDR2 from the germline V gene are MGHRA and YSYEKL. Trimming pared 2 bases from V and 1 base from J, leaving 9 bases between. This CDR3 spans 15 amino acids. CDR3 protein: CASSQRVRSNQPQHF. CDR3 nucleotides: TGCGCCAGCAGCCAACGGGTCAGAAGCAATCAGCCCCAGCATTTT.

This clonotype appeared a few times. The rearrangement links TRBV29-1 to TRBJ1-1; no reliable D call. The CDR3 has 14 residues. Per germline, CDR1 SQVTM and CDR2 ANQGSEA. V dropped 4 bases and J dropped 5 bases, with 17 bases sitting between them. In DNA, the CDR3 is TGCAGCGTTGTGTTGAGCTGGGCGGGAACTGAAGCTTTCTTT. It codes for CSVVLSWAGTEAFF.

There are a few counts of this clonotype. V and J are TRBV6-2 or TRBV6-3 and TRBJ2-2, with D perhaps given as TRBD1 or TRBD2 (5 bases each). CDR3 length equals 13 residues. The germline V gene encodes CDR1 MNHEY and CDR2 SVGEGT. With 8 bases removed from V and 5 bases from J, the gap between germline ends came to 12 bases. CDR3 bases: TGTGCCAGCTCCACCGGGACGACCGGGGAGCTGTTTTTT. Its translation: CASSTGTTGELFF.

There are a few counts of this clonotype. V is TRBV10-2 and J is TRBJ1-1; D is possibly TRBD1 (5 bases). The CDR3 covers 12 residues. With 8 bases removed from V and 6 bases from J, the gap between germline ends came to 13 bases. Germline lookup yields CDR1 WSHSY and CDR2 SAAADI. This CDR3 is CASVGASAEAFF. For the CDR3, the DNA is TGCGCCAGCGTAGGGGCTTCTGCTGAAGCTTTCTTT.

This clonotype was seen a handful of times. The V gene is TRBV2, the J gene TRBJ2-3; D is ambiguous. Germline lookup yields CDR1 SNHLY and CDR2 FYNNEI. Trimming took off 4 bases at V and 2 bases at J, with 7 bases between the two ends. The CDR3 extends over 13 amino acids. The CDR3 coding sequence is TGTGCCAGCAGTGCTCGGAACACAGATACGCAGTATTTT. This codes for CASSARNTDTQYF.

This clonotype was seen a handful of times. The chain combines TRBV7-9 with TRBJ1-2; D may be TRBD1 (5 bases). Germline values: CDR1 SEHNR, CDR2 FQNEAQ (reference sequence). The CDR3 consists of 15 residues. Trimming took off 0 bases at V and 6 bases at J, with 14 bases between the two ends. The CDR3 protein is CASSLAMAGRNGYTF. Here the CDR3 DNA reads TGTGCCAGCAGCTTAGCGATGGCAGGGAGGAATGGCTACACCTTC.

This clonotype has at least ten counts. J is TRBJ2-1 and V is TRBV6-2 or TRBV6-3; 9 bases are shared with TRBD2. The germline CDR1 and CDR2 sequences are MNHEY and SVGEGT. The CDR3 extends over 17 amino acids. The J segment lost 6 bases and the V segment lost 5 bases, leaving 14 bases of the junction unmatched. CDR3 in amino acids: CASSNPRGGRRSNEQFF. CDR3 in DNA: TGTGCCAGCAGTAACCCGCGGGGGGGCCGGCGGAGCAATGAGCAGTTCTTC.

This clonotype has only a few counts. The CDR3 sequence is CASSQGPLGRESNEQYF. The CDR3 DNA follows: TGCGCCAGCAGCCAAGGGCCCCTTGGCAGGGAATCTAACGAGCAGTACTTC. The V gene is TRBV4-1, the J gene TRBJ2-7; D may be TRBD1 (5 bases). The CDR3 extends over 17 amino acids. The germline V gene encodes CDR1 MGHRA and CDR2 YSYEKL. V was cut by 1 base and J by 5 bases, with 21 bases left in between.

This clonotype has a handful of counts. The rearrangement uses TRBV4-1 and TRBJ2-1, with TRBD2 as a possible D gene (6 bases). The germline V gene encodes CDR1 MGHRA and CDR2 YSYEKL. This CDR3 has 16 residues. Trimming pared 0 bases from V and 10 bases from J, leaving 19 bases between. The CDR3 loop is CASSQDGGTSAREQFF. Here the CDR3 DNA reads TGCGCCAGCAGCCAAGATGGGGGGACTTCTGCAAGGGAGCAGTTCTTC.

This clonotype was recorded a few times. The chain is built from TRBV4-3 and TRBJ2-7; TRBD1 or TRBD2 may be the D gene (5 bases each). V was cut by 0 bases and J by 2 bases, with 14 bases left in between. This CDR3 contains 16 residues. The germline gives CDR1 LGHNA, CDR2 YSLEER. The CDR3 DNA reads TGCGCCAGCAGCCAAGACTCGAGAGGGACCACCTACGAGCAGTACTTC. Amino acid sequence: CASSQDSRGTTYEQYF.

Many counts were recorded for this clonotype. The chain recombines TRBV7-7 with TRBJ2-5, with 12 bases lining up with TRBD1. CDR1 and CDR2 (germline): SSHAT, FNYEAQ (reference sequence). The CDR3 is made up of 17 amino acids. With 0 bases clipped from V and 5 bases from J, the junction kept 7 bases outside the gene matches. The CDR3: CASSLADPGQGAETQYF. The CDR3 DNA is TGTGCCAGCAGCTTAGCGGATCCGGGACAGGGGGCCGAGACCCAGTACTTC.

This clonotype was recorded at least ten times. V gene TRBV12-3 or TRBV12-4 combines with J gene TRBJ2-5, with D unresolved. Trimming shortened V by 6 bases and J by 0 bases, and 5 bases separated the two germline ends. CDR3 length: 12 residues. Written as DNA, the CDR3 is TGTGCCAGCAGCTTCCACCAAGAGACCCAGTACTTC. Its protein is CASSFHQETQYF.

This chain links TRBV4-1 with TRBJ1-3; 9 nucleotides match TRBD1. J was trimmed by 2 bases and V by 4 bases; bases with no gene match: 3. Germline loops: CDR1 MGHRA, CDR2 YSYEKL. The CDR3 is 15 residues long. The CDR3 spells CASSRTGGTGNTIYF. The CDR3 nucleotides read TGCGCCAGCAGCCGAACAGGGGGCACTGGAAACACCATATATTTT.

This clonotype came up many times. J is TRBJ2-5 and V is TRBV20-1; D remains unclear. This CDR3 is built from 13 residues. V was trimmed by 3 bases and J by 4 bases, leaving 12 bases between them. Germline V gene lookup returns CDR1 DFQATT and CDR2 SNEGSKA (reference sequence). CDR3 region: CSASSLGPETQYF. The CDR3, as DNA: TGCAGTGCTAGTTCTCTAGGTCCAGAGACCCAGTACTTC.

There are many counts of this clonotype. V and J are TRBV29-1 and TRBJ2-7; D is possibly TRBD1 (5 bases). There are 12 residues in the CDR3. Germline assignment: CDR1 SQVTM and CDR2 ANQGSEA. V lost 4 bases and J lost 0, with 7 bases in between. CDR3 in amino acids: CSVVDNSYEQYF. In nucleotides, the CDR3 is TGCAGCGTTGTGGACAACTCCTACGAGCAGTACTTC.

The CDR3: CSVRDSYEQYF. The CDR3 DNA reads as TGCAGCGTTCGGGACAGCTACGAGCAGTACTTC. The V call is TRBV29-1, the J call TRBJ2-7, with 7 bases fitting TRBD1. Germline values: CDR1 SQVTM, CDR2 ANQGSEA. The CDR3 has 11 amino acids. V shed 5 bases and J 3 bases; nucleotides not matched to a gene: 1.